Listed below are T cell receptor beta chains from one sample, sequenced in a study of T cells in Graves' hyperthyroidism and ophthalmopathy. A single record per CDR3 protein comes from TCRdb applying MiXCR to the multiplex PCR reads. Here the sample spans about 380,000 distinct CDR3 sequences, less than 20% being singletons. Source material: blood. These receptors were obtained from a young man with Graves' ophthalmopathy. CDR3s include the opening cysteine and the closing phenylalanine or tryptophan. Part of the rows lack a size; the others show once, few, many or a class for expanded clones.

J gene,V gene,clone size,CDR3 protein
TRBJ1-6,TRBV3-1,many,CASSLRPGGSNSPLHF
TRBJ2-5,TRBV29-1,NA,CSLEGASRETQYF
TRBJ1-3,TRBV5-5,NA,CASSSEIWTGGGGNTIYF
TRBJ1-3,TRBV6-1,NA,CASSTIGTIYF
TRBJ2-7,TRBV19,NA,CASTTGKNYEQYF
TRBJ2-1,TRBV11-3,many,CASSSTSGTSGGHPYNEQFF
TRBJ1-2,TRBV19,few,CASSTGPGNGYTF
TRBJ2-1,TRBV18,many,CASSPQWGYNEQFF
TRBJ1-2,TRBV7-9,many,CASSLEWTANYGYTF
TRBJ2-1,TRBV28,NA,CASTGTGLGNEQFF
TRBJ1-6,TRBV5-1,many,CASSPDNHNLPDPLHF
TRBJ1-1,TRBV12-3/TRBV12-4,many,CASSATGNLNTEAFF
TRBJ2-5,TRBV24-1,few,CATSAVGPSQETQYF
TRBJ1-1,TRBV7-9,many,CASSSDTFEAFF
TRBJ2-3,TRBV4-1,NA,CASSRRDASGGPLSTDTQYF
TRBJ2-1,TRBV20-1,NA,CSARSSGGRGEQFF